This T cell receptor (beta chain) came from a study of T cell repertoires in cytomegalovirus infection. On the study more broadly: Public TCR beta signature analysis indicated the presence of both CMV infection and matching HLA type. Study-wide findings and caveats: Totalled public TCR beta family frequency picked out people who carried CMV plus the relevant HLA. The ex vivo response was dominated by HLA-C-restricted CMV-specific TCR beta clonotypes.

This clonotype was counted a few times. Its matching antigen is unknown. One entry per CDR3 protein results from TCRdb running MiXCR on the reads. The repertoire holds roughly 640,000 distinct CDR3 sequences, approximately 25% seen once, with 7.5% to 9% in the top ten. Germline lookup yields CDR1 LNHDA and CDR2 SQIVND (reference sequence). The CDR3 sequence is 10 residues long. Trimming removed 8 bases at V and 2 bases at J, with 2 bases between. This sequence was found in a human donor in good health (CMV status not recorded). Some clones in this sample may be carry-over from other donors' samples. The sample was CD8+ T cells from PBMCs. This chain joins TRBV19 and TRBJ2-3; D unclear. CDR3 sequence reads: CASATDTQYF. CDR3 in DNA: TGTGCCAGTGCCACAGATACGCAGTATTTT.